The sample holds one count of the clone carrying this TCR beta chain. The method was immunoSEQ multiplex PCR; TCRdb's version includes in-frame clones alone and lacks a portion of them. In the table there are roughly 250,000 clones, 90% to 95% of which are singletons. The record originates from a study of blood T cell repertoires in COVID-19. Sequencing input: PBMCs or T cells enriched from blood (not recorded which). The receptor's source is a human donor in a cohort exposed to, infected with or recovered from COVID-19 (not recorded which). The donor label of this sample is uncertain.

CDR3 region: CATSRDRQGSYEQYF. DNA for the CDR3: TGTGCCACCAGCAGAGATCGGCAGGGCTCCTACGAGCAGTACTTC. The chain links TRBV15 to TRBJ2-7; weak D call: TRBD1 (5 bases). The CDR3 spans 15 residues. Germline V gene sequence: CDR1 LNHNV, CDR2 YYDKDF (reference sequence). The germline V and J ends were trimmed by 0 bases and 0 bases, with 9 bases remaining between them.